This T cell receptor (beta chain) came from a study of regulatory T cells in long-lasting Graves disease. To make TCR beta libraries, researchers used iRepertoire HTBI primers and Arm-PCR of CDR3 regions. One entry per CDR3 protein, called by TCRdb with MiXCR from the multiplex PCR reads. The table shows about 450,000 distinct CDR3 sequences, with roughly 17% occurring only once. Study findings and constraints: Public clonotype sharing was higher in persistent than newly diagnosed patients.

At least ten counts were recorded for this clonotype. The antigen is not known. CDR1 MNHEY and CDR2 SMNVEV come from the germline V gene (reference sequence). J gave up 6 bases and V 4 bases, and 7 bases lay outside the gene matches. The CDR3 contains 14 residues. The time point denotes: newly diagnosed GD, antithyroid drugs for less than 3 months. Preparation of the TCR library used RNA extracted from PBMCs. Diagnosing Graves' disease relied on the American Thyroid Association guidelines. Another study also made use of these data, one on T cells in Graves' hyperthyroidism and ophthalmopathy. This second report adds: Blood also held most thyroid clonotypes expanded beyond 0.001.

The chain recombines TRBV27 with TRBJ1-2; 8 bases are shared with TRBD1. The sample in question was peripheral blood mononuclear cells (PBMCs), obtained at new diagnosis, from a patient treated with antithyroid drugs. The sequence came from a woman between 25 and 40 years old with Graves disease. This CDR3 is CASSSYTGGDGYTF. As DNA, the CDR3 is TGTGCCAGCAGTTCCTATACAGGGGGTGATGGCTACACCTTC.